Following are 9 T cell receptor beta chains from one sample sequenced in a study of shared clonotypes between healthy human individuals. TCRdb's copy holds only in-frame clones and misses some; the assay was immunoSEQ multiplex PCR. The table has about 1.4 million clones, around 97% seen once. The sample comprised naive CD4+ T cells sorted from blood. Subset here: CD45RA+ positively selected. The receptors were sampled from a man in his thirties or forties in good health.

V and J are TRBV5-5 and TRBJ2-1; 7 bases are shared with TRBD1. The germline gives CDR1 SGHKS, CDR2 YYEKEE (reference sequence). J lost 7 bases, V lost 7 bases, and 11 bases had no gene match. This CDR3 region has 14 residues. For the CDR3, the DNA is TGTGCCAGCCATAAGGGGGCGCTTCAAAATGAGCAGTTCTTC. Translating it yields CASHKGALQNEQFF.

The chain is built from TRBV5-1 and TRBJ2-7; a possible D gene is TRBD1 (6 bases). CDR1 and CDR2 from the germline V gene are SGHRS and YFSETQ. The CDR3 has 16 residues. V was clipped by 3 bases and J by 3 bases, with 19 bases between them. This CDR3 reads CASSSGAGAPGYEQYF. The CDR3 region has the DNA TGCGCCAGCAGCTCTGGTGCAGGGGCCCCCGGCTACGAGCAGTACTTC. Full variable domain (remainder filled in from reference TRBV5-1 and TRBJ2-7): KAGVTQTPRYLIKTRGQQVTLSCSPISGHRSVSWYQQTPGQGLQFLFEYFSETQRNKGNFPGRFSGRQFSNSRSEMNVSTLELGDSALYLCASSSGAGAPGYEQYFGPGTRLTVT.

CDR3 residues: CASSHPGRGQETQYF. Written as DNA, the CDR3 is TGTGCCAGCAGCCACCCGGGGCGGGGCCAAGAGACCCAGTACTTC. V is TRBV11-2 and J is TRBJ2-5; tentative D call: TRBD2 (6 bases). V dropped 5 bases and J dropped 1 base, with 14 bases sitting between them. Looked up from germline, CDR1 is SGHAT and CDR2 is FQNNGV. The CDR3 sequence is 15 residues long.

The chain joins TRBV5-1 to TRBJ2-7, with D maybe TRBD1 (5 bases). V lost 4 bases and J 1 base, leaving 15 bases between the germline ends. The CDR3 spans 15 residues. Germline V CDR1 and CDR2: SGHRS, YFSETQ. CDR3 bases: TGCGCCAGCAGCCTGGACACGACTGGATCCTACGAGCAGTACTTC. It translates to CASSLDTTGSYEQYF. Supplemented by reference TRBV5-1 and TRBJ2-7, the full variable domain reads KAGVTQTPRYLIKTRGQQVTLSCSPISGHRSVSWYQQTPGQGLQFLFEYFSETQRNKGNFPGRFSGRQFSNSRSEMNVSTLELGDSALYLCASSLDTTGSYEQYFGPGTRLTVT.

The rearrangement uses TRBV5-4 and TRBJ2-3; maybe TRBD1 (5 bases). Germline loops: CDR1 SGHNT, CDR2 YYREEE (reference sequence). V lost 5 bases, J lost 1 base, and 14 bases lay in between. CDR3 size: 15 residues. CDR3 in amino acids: CASSPGHLGTDTQYF. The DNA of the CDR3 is TGTGCCAGCAGTCCAGGACACCTCGGCACAGATACGCAGTATTTT.

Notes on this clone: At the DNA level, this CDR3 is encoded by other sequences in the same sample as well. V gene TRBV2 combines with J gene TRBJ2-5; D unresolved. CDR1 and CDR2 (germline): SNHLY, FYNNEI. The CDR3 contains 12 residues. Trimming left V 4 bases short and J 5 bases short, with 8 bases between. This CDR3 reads CASSVAGETQYF. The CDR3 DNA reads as TGTGCCAGCAGTGTAGCCGGGGAGACCCAGTACTTC. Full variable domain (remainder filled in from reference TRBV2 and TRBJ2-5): EPEVTQTPSHQVTQMGQEVILRCVPISNHLYFYWYRQILGQKVEFLVSFYNNEISEKSEIFDDQFSVERPDGSNFTLKIRSTKLEDSAMYFCASSVAGETQYFGPGTRLLVL.

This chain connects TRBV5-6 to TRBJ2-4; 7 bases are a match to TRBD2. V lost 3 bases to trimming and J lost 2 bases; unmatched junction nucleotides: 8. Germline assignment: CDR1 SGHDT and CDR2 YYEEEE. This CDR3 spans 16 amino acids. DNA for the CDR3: TGTGCCAGCAGCTCCGATAGCGGGTCGTCCAAAAACATTCAGTACTTC. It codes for CASSSDSGSSKNIQYF.

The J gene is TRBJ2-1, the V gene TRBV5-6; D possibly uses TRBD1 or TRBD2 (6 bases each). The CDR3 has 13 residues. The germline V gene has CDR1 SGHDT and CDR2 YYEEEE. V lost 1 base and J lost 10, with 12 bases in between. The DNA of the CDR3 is TGTGCCAGCAGCTTGTGGACAGCGGGCGAGCAGTTCTTC. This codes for CASSLWTAGEQFF.

The CDR3 spells CASSPGFSGAPYEQYF. The CDR3 DNA follows: TGTGCCAGCTCACCAGGGTTTTCAGGGGCTCCCTACGAGCAGTACTTC. The chain carries TRBV18 and TRBJ2-7; D is perhaps TRBD1 (6 bases). V was cut by 2 bases and J by 2 bases, with 16 bases left in between. The CDR3 is 16 residues long. Germline-derived CDR1 and CDR2 are KGHSH and LQKENI.